The 27 T cell receptor beta chains below were found in one sample sequenced in a study of identical twins. TCRdb called the 5' RACE reads again in MiXCR, with one record for every CDR3 protein. The repertoire includes roughly 710,000 distinct CDR3 sequences, around 5.7% of them detected once, and 1.5% to 2% sits in the top ten. The sequenced material came from naive T cells sorted from blood. Receptor source: a man aged 18-30 years in good health.

This clonotype was counted many times. The rearrangement joins TRBV29-1 to TRBJ2-3, with D uncertain. Germline V gives CDR1 SQVTM, CDR2 ANQGSEA. The CDR3 has 12 residues. Between the trimmed V and J ends, which lost 6 bases and 0 bases, there was a span of 7 bases. CDR3 region: CSVPPSTDTQYF. CDR3 bases: TGCAGCGTCCCCCCTAGCACAGATACGCAGTATTTT.

In this sample, this clonotype turned up many times. The rearrangement links TRBV11-2 to TRBJ2-7; 7 nucleotides align to TRBD2. The CDR3 has 14 residues. V shed 2 bases, J shed 2 bases, and the junction held 3 bases outside the gene matches. Germline values: CDR1 SGHAT, CDR2 FQNNGV. CDR3 DNA: TGTGCCAGCAGCTTAACCGGGACTACCTACGAGCAGTACTTC. It encodes CASSLTGTTYEQYF.

This clonotype has at least ten counts. The rearrangement joins TRBV24-1 to TRBJ2-2; TRBD2 might be the D (7 bases). The V and J ends lost 6 bases and 4 bases respectively, with 14 bases between them. This CDR3 spans 15 amino acids. In germline, CDR1 is KGHDR, CDR2 SFDVKD. The CDR3 region is CATSRGALGTGELFF. The CDR3 nucleotides read TGTGCCACCAGTCGGGGGGCGCTTGGCACCGGGGAGCTGTTTTTT.

The V call is TRBV20-1, the J call TRBJ1-5; D not resolved. This CDR3 has 12 residues. Germline CDR1 reads DFQATT; CDR2 reads SNEGSKA (reference sequence). The V gene lost 5 bases and the J gene lost 4 bases, with 9 bases spanning the gap. For the CDR3, the DNA is TGCAGTGCTGAAGAAGCGAATCAGCCCCAGCATTTT. It specifies CSAEEANQPQHF.

This clonotype was seen a few times. The chain carries TRBV20-1 and TRBJ2-1, with TRBD2 identical over 16 bases. Per the germline V gene, CDR1 is DFQATT and CDR2 is SNEGSKA (reference sequence). With 0 bases clipped from V and 7 bases from J, the junction kept 9 bases outside the gene matches. CDR3 length: 18 residues. In DNA, the CDR3 is TGCAGTGCTAGAGATCCCGGGACTAGCGGGAGGGCCAGGAATGAGCAGTTCTTC. Encoded protein: CSARDPGTSGRARNEQFF.

This clonotype was detected only a few times. The chain employs TRBV30 and TRBJ2-1; D gene uncertain. Trimming pared 3 bases from V and 4 bases from J, leaving 7 bases between. This CDR3 has 12 amino acids. Germline-derived CDR1 and CDR2 are GTSNPN and SVGIG (reference sequence). In DNA, the CDR3 is TGTGCCTGGAGCCCCAGTTACAATGAGCAGTTCTTC. Protein product: CAWSPSYNEQFF. Supplemented by reference TRBV30 and TRBJ2-1, the full variable domain reads SQTIHQWPATLVQPVGSPLSLECTVEGTSNPNLYWYRQAAGRGLQLLFYSVGIGQISSEVPQNLSASRPQDRQFILSSKKLLLSDSGFYLCAWSPSYNEQFFGPGTRLTVL.

J is TRBJ1-1 and V is TRBV5-1, with a tentative D call TRBD1 (6 bases). The germline gives CDR1 SGHRS, CDR2 YFSETQ. This CDR3 contains 17 residues. Trimming removed 0 bases from V and 0 bases from J, with 15 bases in between. DNA for the CDR3: TGCGCCAGCAGCTTGGACGGACAGTTTCTTTTGAACACTGAAGCTTTCTTT. Encoded protein: CASSLDGQFLLNTEAFF. Full variable domain (rest looked up from reference TRBV5-1 and TRBJ1-1): KAGVTQTPRYLIKTRGQQVTLSCSPISGHRSVSWYQQTPGQGLQFLFEYFSETQRNKGNFPGRFSGRQFSNSRSEMNVSTLELGDSALYLCASSLDGQFLLNTEAFFGQGTRLTVV.

This clonotype was counted between two and nine times. The chain has TRBV6-2 or TRBV6-3 and TRBJ2-1; 7 bases align to TRBD2. This CDR3 spans 15 amino acids. V lost 5 bases, J lost 2 bases, and 6 bases stayed unmatched. The germline CDR1 and CDR2 sequences are MNHEY and SVGEGT. The CDR3 protein is CASSQTSTPYNEQFF. For the CDR3, the DNA is TGTGCCAGCAGTCAGACTAGCACCCCCTACAATGAGCAGTTCTTC.

There are many counts of this clonotype. The chain recombines TRBV12-3 or TRBV12-4 with TRBJ2-1; perhaps TRBD2 as D (5 bases). This CDR3 is 12 amino acids long. Trimming removed 5 bases at V and 8 bases at J, with 10 bases between. CDR3 in amino acids: CASSEQRDEQFF. In nucleotides, the CDR3 is TGTGCCAGCAGTGAACAGAGGGATGAGCAGTTCTTC.

This clonotype appeared many times. The chain carries TRBV4-1 and TRBJ1-2; tentative D call: TRBD1 (6 bases). The V end was cut by 1 base, the J end by 6 bases, with 12 bases between. This CDR3 comprises 14 residues. Germline lookup yields CDR1 MGHRA and CDR2 YSYEKL. The CDR3 loop reads CASSQVVNRDGYTF. CDR3 DNA: TGCGCCAGCAGCCAAGTGGTTAACAGGGATGGCTACACCTTC.

The chain couples TRBV5-1 to TRBJ2-3; D is uncertain. Germline CDR1 is SGHRS and CDR2 is YFSETQ. The length of the CDR3 is 15 residues. The V end lost 0 bases, the J end lost 1 base, and 9 bases lay between the germline ends. CDR3 in DNA: TGCGCCAGCAGCTTGGATATTGTCGGCACAGATACGCAGTATTTT. Encoded protein: CASSLDIVGTDTQYF. Filled out from reference TRBV5-1 and TRBJ2-3, the complete variable domain reads KAGVTQTPRYLIKTRGQQVTLSCSPISGHRSVSWYQQTPGQGLQFLFEYFSETQRNKGNFPGRFSGRQFSNSRSEMNVSTLELGDSALYLCASSLDIVGTDTQYFGPGTRLTVL.

This clonotype came up many times. This chain uses TRBV12-3 or TRBV12-4 with TRBJ2-1; D is ambiguous. The CDR3 is 13 residues long. V shed 7 bases and J shed 6 bases, with 13 bases lying between them. The chain's CDR3 is CASKVSRGNEQFF. DNA for the CDR3: TGTGCCAGCAAAGTTAGCAGAGGCAATGAGCAGTTCTTC.

V gene TRBV11-3 combines with J gene TRBJ2-7; tentative D call: TRBD2 (5 bases). The V end was cut by 1 base, the J end by 2 bases, with 9 bases between. The length of the CDR3 is 14 residues. Germline CDR1 and CDR2: SGHNT and YENEEA. CDR3 in DNA: TGTGCCAGCAGCTTAGGCGGGCAAACCTACGAGCAGTACGTC. Translation gives CASSLGGQTYEQYV.

This clonotype was counted ten times or more. The chain joins TRBV7-2 to TRBJ2-7; D gene ambiguous. Looked up from germline, CDR1 is SGHTA and CDR2 is FQGNSA. Trimming cost V 5 bases and J 2 bases, with 13 bases left between them. This CDR3 has 14 residues. This chain's CDR3 is CASSELERPYEQYV. CDR3 sequence (DNA): TGTGCCAGCAGCGAACTGGAGAGACCCTACGAGCAGTACGTC.

J is TRBJ1-4 and V is TRBV2; D remains unclear. V was trimmed by 9 bases and J by 0 bases, leaving 11 bases between them. The CDR3 contains 14 residues. Germline V gene sequence: CDR1 SNHLY, CDR2 FYNNEI. CDR3 region: CASRSDATNEKLFF. The CDR3 nucleotides read TGTGCCAGTCGAAGTGATGCAACTAATGAAAAACTGTTTTTT. Together with reference TRBV2 and TRBJ1-4, the CDR3 gives the full variable domain: EPEVTQTPSHQVTQMGQEVILRCVPISNHLYFYWYRQILGQKVEFLVSFYNNEISEKSEIFDDQFSVERPDGSNFTLKIRSTKLEDSAMYFCASRSDATNEKLFFGSGTQLSVL.

This clonotype occurred many times. This chain links TRBV25-1 with TRBJ2-7; 11 nucleotides agree with TRBD2. Unmatched junction bases numbered 8, after V lost 1 base and J lost 3 bases. This CDR3 is 17 amino acids long. Per germline, CDR1 MGHDK and CDR2 SYGVNS. CDR3 in amino acids: CASSESRLAGSVYEQYF. The CDR3 DNA sequence: TGTGCCAGCAGTGAATCGCGACTAGCGGGATCGGTCTACGAGCAGTACTTC.

In this sample, this clonotype turned up many times. This rearrangement joins TRBV7-9 to TRBJ2-7; D unclear. V was trimmed by 5 bases and J by 0 bases, leaving 14 bases between them. The CDR3 has 15 residues. Germline V gene sequence: CDR1 SEHNR, CDR2 FQNEAQ (reference sequence). The CDR3 reads CASSGDGITSYEQYF. CDR3 bases: TGTGCCAGCAGCGGCGACGGCATCACCTCCTACGAGCAGTACTTC.

The chain joins TRBV4-2 to TRBJ1-1; unclear D gene. V lost 1 base and J 4 bases, leaving 10 bases between the germline ends. This CDR3 contains 14 residues. Germline V CDR1 and CDR2: LGHNA, YNFKEQ. CDR3 sequence: CASSQGGYRTEAFF. DNA of the CDR3: TGTGCCAGCAGCCAAGGAGGTTATCGCACTGAAGCTTTCTTT.

This clonotype was observed at least ten times. V is TRBV6-1 and J is TRBJ1-2; the D is unclear. Germline assignment: CDR1 MNHNS and CDR2 SASEGT. The CDR3 is 14 amino acids. V was cut by 6 bases and J by 2 bases, with 13 bases left in between. CDR3 sequence reads: CASSQLRENYGYTF. In DNA, the CDR3 is TGTGCCAGCAGCCAGCTTAGGGAGAACTATGGCTACACCTTC.

This clonotype was counted at least ten times. The chain uses TRBV6-1 and TRBJ1-5, with 10 bases fitting TRBD1. Trimming removed 6 bases from V and 12 bases from J; junction bases left unmatched: 8. In germline, CDR1 is MNHNS, CDR2 SASEGT. There are 13 residues in the CDR3. The CDR3 reads CASSVGTGDRQHF. The CDR3 bases are TGTGCCAGCAGCGTCGGGACAGGGGATCGCCAGCATTTT.

This clonotype came up a few times. The chain joins TRBV29-1 to TRBJ2-5; 7 nucleotides align to TRBD2. The CDR3 spans 13 residues. The germline V gene has CDR1 SQVTM and CDR2 ANQGSEA. The ends lost 7 bases at V and 5 bases at J; junction bases unmatched: 10. In nucleotides, the CDR3 is TGCAGCGCCCGCCGGGGAGGGGCGGAGACCCAGTACTTC. Residues: CSARRGGAETQYF. Full variable domain (rest looked up from reference TRBV29-1 and TRBJ2-5): SAVISQKPSRDICQRGTSLTIQCQVDSQVTMMFWYRQQPGQSLTLIATANQGSEATYESGFVIDKFPISRPNLTFSTLTVSNMSPEDSSIYLCSARRGGAETQYFGPGTRLLVL.

This clonotype was detected only a few times. This rearrangement joins TRBV14 to TRBJ2-7, with D maybe TRBD2 (5 bases). The CDR3 runs to 15 residues. The V and J ends lost 0 bases and 3 bases respectively, with 12 bases between them. Germline CDR1 and CDR2: SGHDN and FVKESK. The CDR3 region has the DNA TGTGCCAGCAGCCAAGATCCAGCCCGGGGCTACGAGCAGTACGTC. This codes for CASSQDPARGYEQYV.

This clonotype has more than one count but fewer than ten. The chain couples TRBV18 to TRBJ2-5, with TRBD2 matching over 11 bases. CDR1 is KGHSH and CDR2 is LQKENI in the germline V gene. There are 15 residues in the CDR3. The junction had 5 bases not matched to a gene; V was cut back by 5 bases and J by 3 bases. The CDR3 region has the DNA TGTGCCAGCTCAGCGACGGGACTAGCGGAAGAGACCCAGTACTTC. Amino acid sequence: CASSATGLAEETQYF.

This clonotype was counted only a few times. The V and J genes are TRBV11-1 and TRBJ2-2; either TRBD1 or TRBD2 may fit D (6 bases each). From germline, CDR1 is SGHAT and CDR2 FQDESV (reference sequence). The CDR3 runs 18 residues. The germline V and J ends were trimmed by 1 base and 3 bases, with 18 bases remaining between them. The CDR3 nucleotides are TGTGCCAGCAGCTTAGACCCGGTTGGGGGGCAGGACACCGGGGAGCTGTTTTTT. This encodes CASSLDPVGGQDTGELFF.

The sample holds a few counts of this clonotype. In nucleotides, the CDR3 is TGTGCCACCAGTGACCGACTCCGACAGGTGAATGAGCAGTTCTTC. Translating it yields CATSDRLRQVNEQFF. The gene calls are TRBV24-1 and TRBJ2-1, with D perhaps matching TRBD1 (6 bases). From germline, CDR1 is KGHDR and CDR2 SFDVKD. CDR3 length equals 15 residues. V was pared by 4 bases and J by 7 bases, with 16 bases between.

The chain is built from TRBV6-2 or TRBV6-3 and TRBJ1-2; TRBD1 matches at 10 bases. CDR1 and CDR2 (germline): MNHEY, SVGEGT. This CDR3 is 17 amino acids long. V lost 5 bases and J lost 0; bases outside the gene matches: 9. The CDR3 loop is CASSPGTGVSANYGYTF. CDR3 coding DNA: TGTGCCAGCAGTCCCGGGACAGGGGTTTCAGCTAACTATGGCTACACCTTC.

This clonotype was recorded many times. The chain employs TRBV12-3 or TRBV12-4 and TRBJ2-1, with D unclear. CDR3 size: 12 residues. Trimming took off 5 bases at V and 5 bases at J, with 7 bases between the two ends. CDR3 sequence (DNA): TGTGCCAGCAGTCGACCGAACAATGAGCAGTTCTTC. Its protein is CASSRPNNEQFF.